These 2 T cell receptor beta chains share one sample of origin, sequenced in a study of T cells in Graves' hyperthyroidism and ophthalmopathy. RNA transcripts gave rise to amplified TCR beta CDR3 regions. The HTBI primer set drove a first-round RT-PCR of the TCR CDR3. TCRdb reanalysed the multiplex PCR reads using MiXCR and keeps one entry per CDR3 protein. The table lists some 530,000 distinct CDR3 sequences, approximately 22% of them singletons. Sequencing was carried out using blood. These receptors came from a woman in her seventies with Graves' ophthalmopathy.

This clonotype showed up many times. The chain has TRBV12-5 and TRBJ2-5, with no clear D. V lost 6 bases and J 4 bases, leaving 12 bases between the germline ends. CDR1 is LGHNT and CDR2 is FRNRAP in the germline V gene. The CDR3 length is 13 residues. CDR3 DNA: TGTGCTAGTGGACCCGACGAGCGAGAGACCCAGTACTTC. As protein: CASGPDERETQYF.

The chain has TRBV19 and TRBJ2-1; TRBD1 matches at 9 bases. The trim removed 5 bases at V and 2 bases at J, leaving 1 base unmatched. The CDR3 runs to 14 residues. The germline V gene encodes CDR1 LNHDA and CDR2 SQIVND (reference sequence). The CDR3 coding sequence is TGTGCCAGTAGTGGGACAGGGACCTACAATGAGCAGTTCTTC. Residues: CASSGTGTYNEQFF.